The 5 T cell receptor beta chains reported below all come from one sample, sequenced in a study of blood T cell repertoires in COVID-19. TCRdb's table, derived via immunoSEQ multiplex PCR, lists solely in-frame clones and lacks some. The sample yields approximately 120,000 clones, approximately 90% seen once. The sample consisted of peripheral blood. The receptors derive from a human donor in a cohort sampled during active COVID-19.

V and J are TRBV3-1 (or the pseudogene TRBV3-2) and TRBJ2-3; 10 nucleotides align to TRBD2. The CDR3 runs to 14 residues. CDR1 is LGHDT, CDR2 YNNKEL, per germline (reference sequence). V lost 6 bases to trimming and J lost 6 bases; unmatched junction nucleotides: 6. The CDR3 here is CASRVSGGLDTQYF. The CDR3 coding sequence is TGTGCCAGCAGGGTTAGCGGGGGGTTGGATACGCAGTATTTT.

The CDR3 sequence is CASSQDVGTADTTNEKLFF. For the CDR3, the DNA is TGCGCCAGCAGCCAAGATGTGGGGACAGCCGACACAACTAATGAAAAACTGTTTTTT. This rearrangement joins TRBV4-3 to TRBJ1-4, with 7 bases aligning to TRBD1. The length of the CDR3 is 19 residues. V dropped 0 bases and J dropped 0; count of bases not matched to a gene: 10. Germline values: CDR1 LGHNA, CDR2 YSLEER.

V and J are TRBV19 and TRBJ2-7, with no clear D. Trimming cost V 8 bases and J 4 bases, with 18 bases left between them. The V gene's germline CDR1 is LNHDA and CDR2 SQIVND (reference sequence). This CDR3 has 14 amino acids. CDR3 loop: CASSLSRVPYEQYF. CDR3 coding DNA: TGTGCCAGTTCCCTATCCCGGGTCCCTTACGAGCAGTACTTC.

The CDR3 DNA is TGTGCTAGTGGTTTTCAGGGGTCAGGGCCCCAGCATTTT. This encodes CASGFQGSGPQHF. The rearrangement uses TRBV12-5 and TRBJ1-5; a weak D match, TRBD1 (6 bases). With 3 bases removed from V and 9 bases from J, the gap between germline ends came to 12 bases. The CDR3 length is 13 residues. CDR1 and CDR2 from the germline V gene are LGHNT and FRNRAP.

This clone was recorded once. The chain is built from TRBV5-4 and TRBJ2-1; the D gene is possibly TRBD1 (6 bases). There are 15 residues in the CDR3. Germline CDR1 and CDR2: SGHNT and YYREEE (reference sequence). The ends were cut back, 0 bases at V and 4 bases at J, with 11 bases in the middle. CDR3 protein: CASSLVLGGYNEQFF. As DNA, the CDR3 is TGTGCCAGCAGCTTGGTTCTAGGGGGATACAATGAGCAGTTCTTC.